These 5 T cell receptor beta chains were all obtained from the same sample, sequenced in a study of blood T cells in healthy people across ages. Combining a sample-barcoded 5' primer with a J-beta primer mix, a second PCR ran for roughly 6 to 12 cycles. TCRdb re-called the 5' RACE reads with MiXCR, one entry per CDR3 protein. The repertoire holds 1.5 million or so distinct CDR3 sequences, with about 42% as singletons. Sequenced material: blood. The receptor source for this set is a woman under 30 in good health.

This clonotype has a count of ten or more. The gene calls are TRBV27 and TRBJ2-2; D may correspond to TRBD1 or TRBD2 (6 bases each). Germline V gives CDR1 MNHEY, CDR2 SMNVEV (reference sequence). The CDR3 covers 14 residues. V was cut by 6 bases and J by 6 bases, with 14 bases left in between. The CDR3 spells CASSLTGAPGELFF. In nucleotides, the CDR3 is TGTGCCAGCAGCCTCACGGGGGCGCCCGGGGAGCTGTTTTTT.

CDR3: CSARDTTGRSYEQYF. The CDR3 nucleotides are TGCAGTGCTAGAGATACGACGGGGAGAAGTTACGAGCAGTACTTC. This chain links TRBV20-1 with TRBJ2-5; D perhaps matches TRBD2 (5 bases). The DNA end favors TRBJ2-7, so the J call may be wrong. The CDR3 loop spans 15 amino acids. CDR1 and CDR2 (germline): DFQATT, SNEGSKA (reference sequence).

The sample holds a few counts of this clonotype. The chain carries TRBV6-2 or TRBV6-3 and TRBJ2-1; a possible D gene is TRBD1 (5 bases). Trimming took 4 bases from V and 2 from J, leaving 12 bases between them. Germline CDR1 reads MNHEY; CDR2 reads SVGEGT. The CDR3 has 15 amino acids. The CDR3 loop is CASSSPGATYNEQFF. The CDR3 coding sequence is TGTGCCAGCAGTTCGCCTGGGGCCACCTACAATGAGCAGTTCTTC.

The V gene is TRBV20-1, the J gene TRBJ2-7; maybe TRBD1 (5 bases). The germline V gene has CDR1 DFQATT and CDR2 SNEGSKA (reference sequence). CDR3 length equals 12 residues. Trimming cost V 3 bases and J 4 bases, with 10 bases left between them. CDR3 coding DNA: TGCAGTGCTAGCAGGGAAGGTTACGAGCAGTACTTC. Amino acids: CSASREGYEQYF.

On this clonotype itself: With a much larger clone just one base away, this may be a read error. The V gene is TRBV5-1, the J gene TRBJ2-5; D might be TRBD2 (6 bases). Trimming pared 4 bases from V and 4 bases from J, leaving 17 bases between. The CDR3 runs 15 residues. Germline CDR1 SGHRS, CDR2 YFSETQ. The CDR3 loop reads CASSMYGGKGETQYF. The CDR3 nucleotides are TGCGCCAGCAGCATGTATGGCGGGAAGGGAGAGACCCAGTACTTC.